The T cell receptor (beta chain) described here comes from a study of preoperative IRX-2 immunotherapy in early breast cancer. Treatment defined: preoperative locoregional IRX-2 cytokine immunotherapy. Sequencing used immunoSEQ multiplex PCR; TCRdb keeps in-frame clones, though not all of them. The sample includes about 3,500 clones, 65% to 85% of them seen just once. The CDR3 has 14 residues. The germline V gene has CDR1 MNHGY and CDR2 SAAAGT. V was clipped by 6 bases and J by 0 bases, with 9 bases between them. This clone was recorded only once. The receptor was derived from a human donor with breast cancer. Source: tumor tissue, taken before IRX-2 immunotherapy. The genes are TRBV6-8 and TRBJ1-5; D is possibly TRBD1 (5 bases). The CDR3 DNA sequence: TGTGCCAGCAGCTTAGGGGATAGCAATCAGCCCCAGCATTTT. Its translation: CASSLGDSNQPQHF.